The present T cell receptor beta chain was sequenced within a study of post-analysis software for immune sequencing data. Germline lookup yields CDR1 SGHTA and CDR2 FQGTGA. The length of the CDR3 is 15 residues. Study results and limitations: Strong co-clustering by F measure was evident for samples that had been prepared in the same batch. Roughly five TRBV segments were more frequent in patients than controls; TRBV5-6, TRBV5-1 and TRBV20-1 belonged to this group. When compared against controls, multiple sclerosis patients showed significantly lower normalized Chao1 diversity.

Libraries were made from TCR beta cDNA, and they carried unique molecular identifiers. T cells numbering about 0.85 to 11 million yielded cDNA molecules that totaled about 500,000. Via MiXCR, TCRdb re-called the PCR reads, giving one row per CDR3 protein. The data show some 260,000 distinct CDR3 sequences, about 38% seen once. A word on this clonotype: The antigen is undetermined. Possible read error: a much larger clone is one base away.

This clonotype was sampled from a girl between 10 and 17 years old with multiple sclerosis. The V and J genes are TRBV7-3 and TRBJ2-1, with a possible D match to TRBD2 (5 bases). The sequenced sample consisted of blood. CDR3 nucleotide sequence: TGTGTCAGCAGCTTGGCGGGCCGACCATACAATGAGCAGTTCTTC. Residues: CVSSLAGRPYNEQFF.